This paragraph reports one TCR beta chain. Its antigen remains unidentified. The final CDR3 position lacks the conserved phenylalanine or tryptophan, pointing to a likely read error. The limits of the CDR3 on the DNA are not certain, so only TCRdb's listed CDR3 is given. The data were produced on an Illumina HiSeq 2000. Multiplex PCR amplification was used to build the TCR beta chain libraries. High-throughput sequencing was used to analyze the amplified TCR beta chain products. TCRdb reran the public reads through fastp at Q25 and MiXCR, keeping productive beta chains. Every entry covers one CDR3 protein and lists the most common genes and DNA from its rows. This sample is represented by approximately 200,000 distinct CDR3 sequences; around 29% of them were singletons. The ten top clones hold 4% to 5.5% of the sample. The axillary draining lymph nodes of breast cancer patients were the source of the lymph node samples.

The data are from a study of breast tumors, draining lymph nodes, adjacent tissues (dated by TCRdb to 2016 to 2018). With regard to the full study: TCR beta repertoires were compared across tumor, adjacent nontumor tissue and axillary lymph nodes obtained from breast cancer patients. The study aimed to assess the relationships and possible T-cell exchange between tumor, surrounding tissue and draining lymph node repertoires in human breast cancer. Overall results and qualifications from the work: The conclusion that tumor T cells originate in lymph nodes was framed as consistent with a hypothesis rather than directly demonstrated. Tumors showed preferential V and J gene usage, and their T-cell repertoire diversity fell below that of lymph nodes yet above that of nontumor tissue. Tumor and nontumor tissue repertoires were found to be significantly more similar in luminal-like than in basal-like breast cancer. A scenario in which most tumor T cells derive from the lymph node and then expand within tumor tissue was judged to be consistent with the data.

Ends included, the CDR3 has 8 residues. As encoded in the germline V gene, CDR1 is SGHRS while CDR2 is YFSETQ. The specimen was axillary lymph node tissue. The chain was built from TRBV5-1 and TRBJ2-3; TRBD1, the D gene given by the table, was not confirmed from the DNA. The TCR originated in a female donor with breast cancer. Some clones in this sample may be carry-over from other donors' samples. The CDR3 here reads CASSLGTG.